This is a list of T cell receptor beta chains from one sample in a study of memory CD4+ T cells and cytomegalovirus serostatus. The data were produced by immunoSEQ multiplex PCR, yet TCRdb's version contains in-frame clones alone and is incomplete. The table lists about 56,000 clones, about 80% of them singletons, with approximately 0.4% in the top ten. Sequenced input: memory CD4+ T cells from blood. These receptor sequences come from an adult in good health and CMV-seronegative. Each CDR3 is given with its conserved first and last residue. Each record gives: V gene, J gene, D gene, clone size, CDR3 DNA, CDR3 protein. The D gene is left open where the match is weak. Expanded clones get a size class; other rows say once, few or many, or leave the size out.

TRBV28	TRBJ2-2	TRBD1	once	TGTGCCAGCAGTTCCTTTTTCGGACAGGGGAAGACCGGGGAGCTGTTTTTT	CASSSFFGQGKTGELFF
TRBV6-5	TRBJ2-5	.	.	TGTGCCAGCAGCCTACAGGGCGCGATAGAGACCCAGTACTTC	CASSLQGAIETQYF
TRBV7-2	TRBJ2-7	TRBD2	.	TGTGCCAGCAGCTACGGACTAGCGGGGGTCTCTTTCAACGAGCAGTACTTC	CASSYGLAGVSFNEQYF
TRBV5-1	TRBJ2-7	TRBD2	.	TGCGCCAGCAGCTTGGAAAGCGGGACCGGCAAGCAGTACTTC	CASSLESGTGKQYF
TRBV9	TRBJ2-7	TRBD1	.	TGTGCCAGCAGCCCCAGACAGGGTTCCTACGAGCAGTACTTC	CASSPRQGSYEQYF
TRBV7-2	TRBJ2-7	.	.	TGTGCCAGCAGCTTAGGGGGGACCCTCTCCTACGAGCAGTACTTC	CASSLGGTLSYEQYF
TRBV2	TRBJ1-6	.	once	TGTGCCAAACAAGGTGGTGTTGGTAATTCACCCCTCCACTTT	CAKQGGVGNSPLHF
TRBV7-3	TRBJ1-1	TRBD1	.	TGTGCCAGCAGCGTGACAGGGTACACTGAAGCTTTCTTT	CASSVTGYTEAFF
TRBV21-1	TRBJ2-1	.	.	TGTGCCAGCAGCAAAGAAGGAGGGAACAATGAGCAGTTCTTC	CASSKEGGNNEQFF
TRBV7-8	TRBJ2-7	TRBD2	.	TGTGCCAGCAGCGACTGGACCGCGGGGGGGCGAATCAACGAGCAGTACTTC	CASSDWTAGGRINEQYF
TRBV6-6	TRBJ1-4	.	.	TGTGCCAGCAGTTCCCAGGGGACTAATGAAAAACTGTTTTTT	CASSSQGTNEKLFF
TRBV6-6	TRBJ1-6	.	few	TGTGCCAGCAGGGGGGGACCGAAGAATTCACCCCTCCACTTT	CASRGGPKNSPLHF
TRBV5-8	TRBJ1-4	TRBD1	.	TGTGCCAGCAGCACCGGGACAGGGTATGAAAAACTGTTTTTT	CASSTGTGYEKLFF
TRBV9	TRBJ2-5	TRBD2	.	TGTGCCAGCAGCGTAAGCGGGGGGAATCAAGAGACCCAGTACTTC	CASSVSGGNQETQYF
TRBV7-9	TRBJ2-2	TRBD2	.	TGTGCCAGCAGCCGAGGTAGCGGGGGGCTGAACACCGGGGAGCTGTTTTTT	CASSRGSGGLNTGELFF
TRBV7-9	TRBJ1-5	.	.	TGTGCCAGGGTTATACATCAGCCCCAGCATTTT	CARVIHQPQHF
TRBV11-1	TRBJ2-5	.	once	TGTGCCAGCAGCTCTTCCCCCCAGGGAGGAGAGACCCAGTACTTC	CASSSSPQGGETQYF
TRBV6-6	TRBJ2-1	TRBD2	.	TGTGCCAGCAGTAGCGGGGGGGCCTACAATGAGCAGTTCTTC	CASSSGGAYNEQFF
TRBV19	TRBJ1-1	.	.	TGTGCCAGTAGTATGGGCAGGACAACTCTGAACACTGAAGCTTTCTTT	CASSMGRTTLNTEAFF
TRBV19	TRBJ2-3	.	.	TGTGCCAGTAGTATATCAACCCCGGGAGATACGCAGTATTTT	CASSISTPGDTQYF
TRBV7-9	TRBJ1-1	.	.	TGTGCCAGCAGCACAACAAAGAACACTGAAGCTTTCTTT	CASSTTKNTEAFF
TRBV30	TRBJ1-5	TRBD1	once	TGTGCCTGGAGGGACCGGGACAGGGGTAGCAATCAGCCCCAGCATTTT	CAWRDRDRGSNQPQHF
TRBV6-1	TRBJ2-7	TRBD1	.	TGTGCCAGCAGTGAATATGGGACAGGGGTCTACGAGCAGTACTTC	CASSEYGTGVYEQYF
TRBV30	TRBJ1-2	TRBD1	.	TGTGCCTGGAGAGGACAGGCCAACTATGGCTACACCTTC	CAWRGQANYGYTF
TRBV28	TRBJ1-1	.	.	TGTGCCAGCAGTTTCGGACAGATGAACACTGAAGCTTTCTTT	CASSFGQMNTEAFF
TRBV27	TRBJ1-6	.	few	TGTGCCAGCAAAGGTCGAGCTAACTCCTATAATTCACCCCTCCACTTT	CASKGRANSYNSPLHF
TRBV30	TRBJ2-2	TRBD1	.	TGTGCCGGAGGACAGGGAAAGGGGGAGCTGTTTTTT	CAGGQGKGELFF
TRBV23-1	TRBJ1-2	TRBD1	.	TGCGCCAGCAGTCAATCGTGTAGGACAGGGGTCGATGGCTACACCTTC	CASSQSCRTGVDGYTF
TRBV5-1	TRBJ2-5	TRBD1	.	TGCGCCAGCAGCTTGGGGACAGGCCAAGAGACCCAGTACTTC	CASSLGTGQETQYF